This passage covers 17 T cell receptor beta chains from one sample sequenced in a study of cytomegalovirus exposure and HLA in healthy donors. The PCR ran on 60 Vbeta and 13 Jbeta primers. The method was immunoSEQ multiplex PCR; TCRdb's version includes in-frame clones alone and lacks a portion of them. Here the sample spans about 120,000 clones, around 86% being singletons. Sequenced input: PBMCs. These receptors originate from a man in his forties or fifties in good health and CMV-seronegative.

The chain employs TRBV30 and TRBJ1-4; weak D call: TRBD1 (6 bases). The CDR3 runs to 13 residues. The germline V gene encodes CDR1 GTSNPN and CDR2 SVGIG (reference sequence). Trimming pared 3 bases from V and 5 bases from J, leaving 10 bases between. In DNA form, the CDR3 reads TGTGCCTGGAGGGACAGTGGGAATGAAAAACTGTTTTTT. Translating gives CAWRDSGNEKLFF.

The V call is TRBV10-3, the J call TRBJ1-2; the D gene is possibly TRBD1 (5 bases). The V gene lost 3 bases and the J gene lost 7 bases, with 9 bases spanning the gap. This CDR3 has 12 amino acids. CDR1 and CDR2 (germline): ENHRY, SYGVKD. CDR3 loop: CAISETGPGYTF. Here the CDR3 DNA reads TGTGCCATCAGTGAAACAGGACCTGGCTACACCTTC.

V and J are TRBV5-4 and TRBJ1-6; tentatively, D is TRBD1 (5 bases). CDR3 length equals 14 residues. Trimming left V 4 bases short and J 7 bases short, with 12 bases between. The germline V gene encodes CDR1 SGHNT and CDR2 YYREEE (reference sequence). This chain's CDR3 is CASSGDSLNSPLHF. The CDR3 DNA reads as TGTGCCAGCAGCGGTGACAGTTTGAATTCACCCCTCCACTTT. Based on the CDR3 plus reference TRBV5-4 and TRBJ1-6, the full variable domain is ETGVTQSPTHLIKTRGQQVTLRCSSQSGHNTVSWYQQALGQGPQFIFQYYREEENGRGNFPPRFSGLQFPNYSSELNVNALELDDSALYLCASSGDSLNSPLHFGNGTRLTVT.

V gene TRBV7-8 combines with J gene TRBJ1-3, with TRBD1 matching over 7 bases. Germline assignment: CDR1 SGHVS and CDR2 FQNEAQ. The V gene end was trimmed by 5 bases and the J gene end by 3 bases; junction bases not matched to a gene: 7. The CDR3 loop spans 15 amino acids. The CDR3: CASSRRQGIGNTIYF. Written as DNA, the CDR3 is TGTGCCAGCAGCAGACGACAGGGAATTGGAAACACCATATATTTT.

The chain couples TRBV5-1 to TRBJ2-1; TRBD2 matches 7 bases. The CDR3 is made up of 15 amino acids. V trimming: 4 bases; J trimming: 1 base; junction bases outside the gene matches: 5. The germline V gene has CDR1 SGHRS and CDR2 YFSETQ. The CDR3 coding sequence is TGCGCCAGCAGCCGGGGGGTTAGGTCCTACAATGAGCAGTTCTTC. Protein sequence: CASSRGVRSYNEQFF.

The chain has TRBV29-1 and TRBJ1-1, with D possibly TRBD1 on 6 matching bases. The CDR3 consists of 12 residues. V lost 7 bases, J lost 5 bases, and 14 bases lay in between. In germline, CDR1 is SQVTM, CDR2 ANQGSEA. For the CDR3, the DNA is TGCAGCGCCCACGGGAGGGGGACTGAAGCTTTCTTT. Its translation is CSAHGRGTEAFF.

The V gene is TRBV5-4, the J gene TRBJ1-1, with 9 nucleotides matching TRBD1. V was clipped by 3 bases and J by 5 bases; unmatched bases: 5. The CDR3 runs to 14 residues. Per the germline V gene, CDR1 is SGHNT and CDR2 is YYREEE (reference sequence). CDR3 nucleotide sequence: TGTGCCAGCAGCTGGGGACAGGGAACAACTGAAGCTTTCTTT. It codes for CASSWGQGTTEAFF.

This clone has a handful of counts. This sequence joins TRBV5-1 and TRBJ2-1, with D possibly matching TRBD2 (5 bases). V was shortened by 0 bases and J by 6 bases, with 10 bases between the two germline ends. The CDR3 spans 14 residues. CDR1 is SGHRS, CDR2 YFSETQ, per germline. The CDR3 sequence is CASSLEEGRNEQFF. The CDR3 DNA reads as TGCGCCAGCAGCTTGGAAGAGGGCCGCAATGAGCAGTTCTTC.

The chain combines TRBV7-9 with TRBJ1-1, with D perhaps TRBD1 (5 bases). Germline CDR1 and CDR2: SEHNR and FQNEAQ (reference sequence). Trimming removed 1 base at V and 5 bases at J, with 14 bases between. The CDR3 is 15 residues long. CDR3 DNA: TGTGCCAGCAGCTTAGAGGCAGGGAGGGAGACTGAAGCTTTCTTT. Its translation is CASSLEAGRETEAFF.

The CDR3 nucleotides are TGTGCCAGCAGTTTGGGTACTTGGAGGGTCGGAGGCTACACCTTC. Translating it yields CASSLGTWRVGGYTF. The V and J genes are TRBV28 and TRBJ1-2; D call uncertain. Between the trimmed V and J ends, which lost 3 bases and 8 bases, there was a span of 19 bases. Germline V lookup: CDR1 MDHEN, CDR2 SYDVKM. The CDR3 length is 15 residues.

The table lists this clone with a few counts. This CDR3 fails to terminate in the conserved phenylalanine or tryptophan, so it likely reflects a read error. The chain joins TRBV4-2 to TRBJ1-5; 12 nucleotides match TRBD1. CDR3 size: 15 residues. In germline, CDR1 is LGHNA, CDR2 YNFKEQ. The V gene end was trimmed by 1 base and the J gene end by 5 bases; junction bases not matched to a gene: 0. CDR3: CASSQGDRGHQPQHV. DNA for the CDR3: TGTGCCAGCAGCCAAGGGGACAGGGGGCATCAGCCCCAGCATGTT.

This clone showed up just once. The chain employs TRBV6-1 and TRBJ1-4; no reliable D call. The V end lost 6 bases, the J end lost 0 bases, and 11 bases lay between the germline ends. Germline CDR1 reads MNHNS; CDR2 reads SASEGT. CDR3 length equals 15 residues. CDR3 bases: TGTGCCAGCAGGTTATACTATTCAACTAATGAAAAACTGTTTTTT. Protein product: CASRLYYSTNEKLFF.

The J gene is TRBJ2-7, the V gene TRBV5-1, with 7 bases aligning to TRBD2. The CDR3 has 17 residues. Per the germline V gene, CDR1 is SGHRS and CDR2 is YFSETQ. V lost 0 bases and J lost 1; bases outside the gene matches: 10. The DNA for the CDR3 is TGCGCCAGCAGCTTGGGACCCGGGGGGACCTCTTCCTACGAGCAGTACTTC. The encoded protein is CASSLGPGGTSSYEQYF.

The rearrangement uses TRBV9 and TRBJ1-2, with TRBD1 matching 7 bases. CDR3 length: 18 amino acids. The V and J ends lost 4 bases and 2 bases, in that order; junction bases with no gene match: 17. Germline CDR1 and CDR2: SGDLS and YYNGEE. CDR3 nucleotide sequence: TGTGCCAGCAGCCCCTCCGGGACAGCCCCGGTGGACAACTATGGCTACACCTTC. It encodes CASSPSGTAPVDNYGYTF. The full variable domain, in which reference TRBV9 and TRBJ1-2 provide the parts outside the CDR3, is DSGVTQTPKHLITATGQRVTLRCSPRSGDLSVYWYQQSLDQGLQFLIQYYNGEERAKGNILERFSAQQFPDLHSELNLSSLELGDSALYFCASSPSGTAPVDNYGYTFGSGTRLTVV.

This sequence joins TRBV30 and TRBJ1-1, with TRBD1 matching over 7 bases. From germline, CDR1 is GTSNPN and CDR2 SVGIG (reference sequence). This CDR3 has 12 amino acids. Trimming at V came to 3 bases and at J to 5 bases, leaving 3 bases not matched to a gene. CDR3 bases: TGTGCCTGGAGACAGGGGTTAACTGAAGCTTTCTTT. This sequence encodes CAWRQGLTEAFF.

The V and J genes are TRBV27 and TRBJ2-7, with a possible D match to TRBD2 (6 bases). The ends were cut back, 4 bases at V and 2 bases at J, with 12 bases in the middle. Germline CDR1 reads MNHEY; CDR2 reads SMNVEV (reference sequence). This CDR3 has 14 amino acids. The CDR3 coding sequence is TGTGCCAGCAGTTGGGGGGAAAGGACCTACGAGCAGTACTTC. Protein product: CASSWGERTYEQYF.

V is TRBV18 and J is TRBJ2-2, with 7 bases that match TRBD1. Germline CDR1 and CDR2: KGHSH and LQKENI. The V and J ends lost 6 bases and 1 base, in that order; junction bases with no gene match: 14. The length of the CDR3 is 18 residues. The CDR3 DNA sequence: TGTGCCAGCTCCGAACCAAAGGGGGCCCCACTGAACACCGGGGAGCTGTTTTTT. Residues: CASSEPKGAPLNTGELFF.